The 23 T cell receptor beta chains presented below share a single source sample, sequenced in a study of long-term antiretroviral therapy in people with HIV. Survey-level resolution applied to immunoSEQ assay v3.0. TCRdb's copy holds only in-frame clones and misses some; the assay was immunoSEQ multiplex PCR. The sample carries more than 11,000 clones, more than 60% recorded once. Here the sequenced sample was unsorted PBMCs, taken 1.3 years before starting antiretroviral therapy. The receptors were gathered from a man aged 40-50 years with HIV.

This rearrangement joins TRBV4-1 to TRBJ1-2; TRBD1 is a possible D gene (6 bases). Germline CDR1 reads MGHRA; CDR2 reads YSYEKL. CDR3 length: 13 residues. V dropped 3 bases and J dropped 6 bases, with 11 bases sitting between them. CDR3 amino acids: CASSQPQGNGYTF. CDR3 coding DNA: TGCGCCAGCAGCCAGCCGCAGGGGAATGGCTACACCTTC.

The chain combines TRBV11-3 with TRBJ2-4; D is possibly TRBD2 (6 bases). The CDR3 extends over 13 amino acids. Germline-derived CDR1 and CDR2 are SGHNT and YENEEA. Trimming stripped 8 bases from V and 6 bases from J, with 14 bases between. The CDR3 is CASSGLNGNIQYF. The DNA for the CDR3 is TGTGCCAGCTCGGGACTCAACGGAAACATTCAGTACTTC.

J is TRBJ1-5 and V is TRBV14; no clear D. Trimming removed 4 bases from V and 3 bases from J, with 13 bases in between. The CDR3 has 15 amino acids. Germline assignment: CDR1 SGHDN and CDR2 FVKESK. In DNA, the CDR3 is TGTGCCAGCAGCCCCCCCGGGATCGACAATCAGCCCCAGCATTTT. Amino acid sequence: CASSPPGIDNQPQHF.

This chain connects TRBV30 to TRBJ1-1; D remains unclear. V gave up 5 bases and J gave up 3 bases, with 7 bases separating them. This CDR3 region has 11 residues. Per the germline V gene, CDR1 is GTSNPN and CDR2 is SVGIG (reference sequence). This chain's CDR3 is CAWDGDTEAFF. CDR3 in DNA: TGTGCCTGGGATGGGGACACTGAAGCTTTCTTT.

The chain is built from TRBV7-8 and TRBJ2-7; 8 bases are shared with TRBD1. CDR1 and CDR2 from the germline V gene are SGHVS and FQNEAQ. This CDR3 contains 12 residues. The trim removed 3 bases at V and 8 bases at J, leaving 3 bases unmatched. DNA of the CDR3: TGTGCCAGCAGCTTGACAGGGGCTCAGCAGTACTTC. It codes for CASSLTGAQQYF.

The CDR3 region is CASDGGLSTDTQYF. In nucleotides, the CDR3 is TGTGCCAGCGACGGGGGTTTAAGCACAGATACGCAGTATTTT. The chain has TRBV6-1 and TRBJ2-3, with D tentatively TRBD2 (6 bases). V gave up 8 bases and J gave up 0 bases, with 12 bases separating them. Germline V gene data show CDR1 as MNHNS and CDR2 as SASEGT. This CDR3 contains 14 residues.

This clone was seen more than once but under ten times. V usage is TRBV7-9 and J usage is TRBJ1-2; D is possibly TRBD1 (5 bases). This CDR3 contains 15 residues. Germline V gene sequence: CDR1 SEHNR, CDR2 FQNEAQ (reference sequence). With 3 bases removed from V and 0 bases from J, the gap between germline ends came to 11 bases. The CDR3 spells CASSFGQGSNYGYTF. The CDR3 DNA follows: TGTGCCAGCAGCTTCGGTCAGGGTTCTAACTATGGCTACACCTTC.

This chain uses TRBV11-2 with TRBJ2-1; the D is unclear. From germline, CDR1 is SGHAT and CDR2 FQNNGV. V gave up 2 bases and J gave up 8 bases, with 19 bases separating them. The CDR3 has 16 amino acids. The CDR3 sequence is CASSLNSGFSFDEQFF. The CDR3, as DNA: TGTGCCAGCAGCTTAAATTCTGGGTTTTCGTTCGATGAGCAGTTCTTC.

This clone was observed a single time. CDR3 residues: CAWSRGGSYEQYF. Here the CDR3 DNA reads TGTGCCTGGAGCAGGGGGGGCTCCTACGAGCAGTACTTC. V and J are TRBV30 and TRBJ2-7; D could derive from TRBD1 or TRBD2 (7 bases each). Germline V CDR1 and CDR2: GTSNPN, SVGIG (reference sequence). V was cut by 3 bases and J by 0 bases, with 9 bases left in between. The CDR3 covers 13 residues. The variable domain in full, completed from reference TRBV30 and TRBJ2-7, reads SQTIHQWPATLVQPVGSPLSLECTVEGTSNPNLYWYRQAAGRGLQLLFYSVGIGQISSEVPQNLSASRPQDRQFILSSKKLLLSDSGFYLCAWSRGGSYEQYFGPGTRLTVT.

The chain couples TRBV5-1 to TRBJ1-2; 7 bases are shared with TRBD1. The CDR3 has 14 residues. Germline V gene lookup returns CDR1 SGHRS and CDR2 YFSETQ. V trimming: 4 bases; J trimming: 8 bases; junction bases outside the gene matches: 11. The CDR3 loop reads CASSPAYRGEGYTF. In DNA, the CDR3 is TGCGCCAGCAGCCCCGCCTACAGGGGTGAGGGCTACACCTTC.

The CDR3 loop is CASSSDRGHGYTF. Written as DNA, the CDR3 is TGCGCCAGCAGCTCGGACAGGGGCCATGGCTACACCTTC. The chain uses TRBV5-1 and TRBJ1-2; 9 nucleotides match TRBD1. Germline-derived CDR1 and CDR2 are SGHRS and YFSETQ. This CDR3 comprises 13 residues. The V segment lost 3 bases and the J segment 6 bases; nucleotides outside the gene matches: 3.

The chain has TRBV30 and TRBJ1-4; 9 positions match TRBD1. Germline assignment: CDR1 GTSNPN and CDR2 SVGIG (reference sequence). The CDR3 has 18 amino acids. J lost 4 bases, V lost 3 bases, and 15 bases had no gene match. Here the CDR3 reads CAWRPGQGWSAFNEKLFF. CDR3 DNA: TGTGCCTGGAGACCGGGACAGGGCTGGAGTGCGTTTAATGAAAAACTGTTTTTT.

The V call is TRBV9, the J call TRBJ1-5, with D maybe TRBD1 (6 bases). Trimming cost V 2 bases and J 4 bases, with 13 bases left between them. Germline CDR1 SGDLS, CDR2 YYNGEE. The length of the CDR3 is 15 residues. The CDR3 coding sequence is TGTGCCAGCAGCGTGGGCAGGGGCCCTAATCAGCCCCAGCATTTT. Translating it yields CASSVGRGPNQPQHF.

In the case of this clone: One end of the junction is discordant with germline, which a read error may explain. The V gene is TRBV11-2, the J gene TRBJ2-7; D is unresolved. The CDR3 runs to 13 residues. CDR1 SGHAT and CDR2 FQNNGV come from the germline V gene. The CDR3 bases are TGTGCCAGCAGCTTAGAGTCTTCCGGGCCGTCGGACTTC. Its translation is CASSLESSGPSDF.

The chain employs TRBV7-9 and TRBJ2-7, with 15 bases aligning to TRBD2. Germline CDR1 is SEHNR and CDR2 is FQNEAQ (reference sequence). With V trimmed by 5 bases and J by 4 bases, 9 bases remained unmatched. The CDR3 totals 17 residues. CDR3 loop: CASSHRGLAGGIYEQYF. CDR3 DNA sequence: TGTGCCAGCAGCCACCGAGGACTAGCGGGGGGGATTTACGAGCAGTACTTC. Combining the CDR3 with reference TRBV7-9 and TRBJ2-7 gives the whole variable domain DTGVSQNPRHKITKRGQNVTFRCDPISEHNRLYWYRQTLGQGPEFLTYFQNEAQLEKSRLLSDRFSAERPKGSFSTLEIQRTEQGDSAMYLCASSHRGLAGGIYEQYFGPGTRLTVT.

This clone was detected a few times. The chain has TRBV2 and TRBJ1-4; 8 nucleotides agree with TRBD1. Looked up from germline, CDR1 is SNHLY and CDR2 is FYNNEI. The CDR3 is 15 amino acids. Trimming cost V 7 bases and J 0 bases; bases outside gene matches: 4. CDR3: CASIRDRSTNEKLFF. CDR3 nucleotides: TGTGCCAGCATTCGGGACAGGTCAACTAATGAAAAACTGTTTTTT.

The chain links TRBV4-1 to TRBJ1-2; possible D gene TRBD1, 6 bases. From germline, CDR1 is MGHRA and CDR2 YSYEKL. This CDR3 contains 16 residues. V was clipped by 3 bases and J by 4 bases, with 18 bases between them. Here the CDR3 reads CASSQGRSRGGYGYTF. CDR3 DNA: TGCGCCAGCAGCCAGGGTCGTAGCAGGGGTGGCTATGGCTACACCTTC.

The chain employs TRBV29-1 and TRBJ2-7, with D possibly being TRBD2 (6 bases). The CDR3 sequence is 14 residues long. Trimming took 6 bases from V and 0 from J, leaving 15 bases between them. The V gene's germline CDR1 is SQVTM and CDR2 ANQGSEA. The CDR3 spells CSVTPRGSSYEQYF. DNA for the CDR3: TGCAGCGTGACCCCCCGGGGGTCCTCCTACGAGCAGTACTTC.

J is TRBJ1-2 and V is TRBV5-1, with 10 bases lining up with TRBD1. V dropped 0 bases and J dropped 4; count of bases not matched to a gene: 0. In germline, CDR1 is SGHRS, CDR2 YFSETQ. The CDR3 sequence is 14 residues long. CDR3 in DNA: TGCGCCAGCAGCTTGGGGGACAGGGGCTATGGCTACACCTTC. Its protein product is CASSLGDRGYGYTF.

The chain is built from TRBV19 and TRBJ1-1, with D possibly matching TRBD1 (6 bases). V lost 5 bases and J 0 bases, leaving 22 bases between the germline ends. This CDR3 spans 18 amino acids. Germline values: CDR1 LNHDA, CDR2 SQIVND (reference sequence). CDR3 in amino acids: CASSPPRVMDSMNTEAFF. The DNA of the CDR3 is TGTGCCAGTAGTCCCCCTCGTGTCATGGACAGCATGAACACTGAAGCTTTCTTT.

The chain joins TRBV18 to TRBJ1-3, with D uncertain. The CDR3 is 15 amino acids. The ends were cut back, 3 bases at V and 4 bases at J, with 13 bases in the middle. The V gene's germline CDR1 is KGHSH and CDR2 LQKENI. The CDR3 loop reads CASSPQRGLGNTIYF. DNA for the CDR3: TGTGCCAGCTCACCCCAACGAGGGCTCGGAAACACCATATATTTT.

The chain carries TRBV7-8 and TRBJ1-5, with D tentatively TRBD1 (6 bases). Germline CDR1 reads SGHVS; CDR2 reads FQNEAQ. There are 14 residues in the CDR3. The ends were cut back, 1 base at V and 5 bases at J, with 9 bases in the middle. The DNA of the CDR3 is TGTGCCAGCAGCTTAGAGGAGGGGGATCAGCCCCAGCATTTT. Translating gives CASSLEEGDQPQHF.

This clone has just one count. V usage is TRBV5-1 and J usage is TRBJ2-3; D possibly corresponds to TRBD2 (5 bases). V dropped 4 bases and J dropped 3 bases, with 18 bases sitting between them. The CDR3 totals 16 residues. The germline V gene encodes CDR1 SGHRS and CDR2 YFSETQ. The CDR3 nucleotides are TGCGCCAGCAGCCCCGAGGCTGCGGGCAAGACAGATACGCAGTATTTT. It specifies CASSPEAAGKTDTQYF.